The 7 T cell receptor beta chains presented below share a single source sample, sequenced in a study of T cell changes during pregnancy in multiple sclerosis. Using immunoSEQ multiplex PCR, the repertoire was profiled, and TCRdb retains in-frame clones only, with some absent. The data show roughly 93,000 clones, more than 85% seen once. The specimen was peripheral blood, collected in the first trimester of pregnancy. These receptors were obtained from a female donor in good health, enrolled as a control in a pregnancy study.

This clone was observed once. V gene TRBV5-1 combines with J gene TRBJ2-1; the D gene is possibly TRBD1 (6 bases). The CDR3 length is 15 residues. Germline V gene sequence: CDR1 SGHRS, CDR2 YFSETQ. Deletions cut 5 bases from V and 3 bases from J, with 15 bases between. This CDR3 is CASSPSGQRYNEQFF. The CDR3 nucleotides are TGCGCCAGCAGTCCCTCAGGACAGCGCTACAATGAGCAGTTCTTC.

The sample holds one count of this clone. The genes are TRBV7-2 and TRBJ2-2, with D tentatively TRBD2 (6 bases). The CDR3 loop spans 17 amino acids. Germline V CDR1 and CDR2: SGHTA, FQGNSA. Trimming stripped 0 bases from V and 2 bases from J, with 13 bases between. In DNA, the CDR3 is TGTGCCAGCAGCTTAGCCCCGACCGGGACTAACACCGGGGAGCTGTTTTTT. It is translated as CASSLAPTGTNTGELFF.

This clone was counted only a few times. The CDR3 coding sequence is TGTGCCAGCAGATCTACAGGGGGAGAGCAGTACTTC. It is translated as CASRSTGGEQYF. The V and J genes are TRBV6-5 and TRBJ2-7, with 8 nucleotides matching TRBD1. CDR1 MNHEY and CDR2 SVGAGI come from the germline V gene. This CDR3 comprises 12 residues. Trimming took 6 bases from V and 7 from J; bases not matched to a gene: 5.

V is TRBV6-6 and J is TRBJ1-5, with TRBD1 matching 8 bases. V was clipped by 10 bases and J by 4 bases; unmatched bases: 12. The germline CDR1 and CDR2 sequences are MNHNY and SVGAGI (reference sequence). The CDR3 sequence is 15 residues long. The CDR3 coding sequence is TGTGCCACCCTGCGGGGAGGACAGGGTAATCAGCCCCAGCATTTT. This codes for CATLRGGQGNQPQHF.

The CDR3 spells CASSWGLADAPDTQYF. In DNA, the CDR3 is TGTGCCAGCAGCTGGGGACTAGCGGACGCCCCAGATACGCAGTATTTT. This chain links TRBV5-4 with TRBJ2-3; 11 nucleotides match TRBD2. CDR1 is SGHNT and CDR2 is YYREEE in the germline V gene (reference sequence). The CDR3 spans 16 residues. J was trimmed by 4 bases and V by 3 bases; bases with no gene match: 7.

J is TRBJ2-5 and V is TRBV6-6; TRBD2 is a possible D gene (6 bases). V dropped 7 bases and J dropped 4 bases, with 13 bases sitting between them. The CDR3 runs 13 residues. The germline CDR1 and CDR2 sequences are MNHNY and SVGAGI (reference sequence). CDR3 nucleotides: TGTGCCAGCACCCCCCGGGGAGGAGAGACCCAGTACTTC. Amino acids: CASTPRGGETQYF.

The DNA for the CDR3 is TGTGCCAGCACCCAAGCGGGGGTTCAGCCCCAGCATTTT. Translating it yields CASTQAGVQPQHF. The V gene is TRBV6-1, the J gene TRBJ1-5, with D tentatively TRBD1 (5 bases). V was pared by 7 bases and J by 6 bases, with 13 bases between. Germline loops: CDR1 MNHNS, CDR2 SASEGT. The length of the CDR3 is 13 residues.